The next 2 T cell receptor beta chains were all read from a single sample in a study of blood T cell repertoires in COVID-19. Some clones are missing from TCRdb's copy, which holds only in-frame ones; the method was immunoSEQ multiplex PCR. The data hold about 70,000 clones, with around 86% observed a single time. Sequenced: peripheral blood. The source of these receptors is a woman aged 55-69 years with acute or convalescent COVID-19.

The gene calls are TRBV28 and TRBJ2-1; 8 bases map to TRBD2. Germline V gene data show CDR1 as MDHEN and CDR2 as SYDVKM. This CDR3 contains 17 residues. J was trimmed by 0 bases and V by 3 bases; bases with no gene match: 7. The CDR3 region is CASSFGFSGSSYNEQFF. The CDR3 coding sequence is TGTGCCAGCAGTTTTGGGTTCAGCGGGAGCTCCTACAATGAGCAGTTCTTC.

The chain has TRBV7-3 and TRBJ2-1, with 7 bases lining up with TRBD1. With V trimmed by 2 bases and J by 10 bases, 11 bases remained unmatched. Germline CDR1 and CDR2: SGHTA and FQGTGA. CDR3 length: 15 amino acids. The CDR3 DNA reads as TGTGCCAGCAGCTTACTAGGGGGCGCCCAGAGGGAGCAGTTCTTC. Translating it yields CASSLLGGAQREQFF.